This T cell receptor beta chain was observed in a study of blood T cell repertoires in COVID-19 (dated by TCRdb to the early 2020s). About the study as a whole: Collaborator samples came from the United States, Italy and Spain and covered acute and convalescent phases of COVID-19. The prospective study material was composed of cDNA or gDNA derived from T cells, B-cell-depleted T cells, or PBMCs. The dataset comprised deeply sampled blood TCRbeta repertoires from subjects exposed to, actively infected with, or recovered from COVID-19. The repertoires were released in a freely available public database meant as a resource for research on the immune response to SARS-CoV-2. The samples were drawn from the first 160 participants of the ongoing ImmuneRACE study and from roughly 1,300 subjects provided by 6 global collaborators. The sample metadata nearly always contained a de-identified subject ID, COVID-19 status, age in years and sex. HLA class I and class II types, where available, came from metadata supplied by the sample provider rather than from assay-based typing. The study at large found these results: The amount of clinical and demographic metadata varied by source and participant and was provided uncurated.

Participants in the prospective study were aged about 18 to 95 years, lived in some 24 United States geographic areas, and enrolled through a virtual design. To assign participants to cohorts, the prospective study relied on clinical history that participants themselves reported in a screening survey and a study questionnaire. Exposed participants had been in contact with someone with a PCR-confirmed or clinician-diagnosed COVID-19 case within 2 weeks of study entry. Mobile phlebotomists in the prospective study collected whole blood, serum and a nasopharyngeal or oropharyngeal swab from every participant. Additional blood draws and questionnaires over an approximately two-month period could optionally be provided by prospective study participants. Prospective study blood samples were shipped either frozen or at room temperature before DNA extraction. TCRbeta CDR3 regions were amplified from genomic DNA using the immunoSEQ Assay, a bias-controlled multiplex PCR. The study's processing was this. The number of nucleated cells in each sample was estimated from the amplification of reference gene primers within the assay. To quantify the absolute abundance of each unique TCRbeta CDR3 rearrangement, sequence reads were collapsed and filtered. Productive Simpson clonality was computed per sample as the square root of Simpson's diversity index over productive rearrangements. The table was pulled from immuneACCESS by TCRdb, which kept in-frame rearrangements only. Such tables lose some clones; where checked, under half of the loss comes from unresolved V genes, and the rest has no known cause. V, J and clone size derive from that table, while D and trimming were established from the DNA sequence. This sample holds around 270,000 clones; roughly 88% were observed only once. In total, the top ten clones hold 2.5% to 4% of the sample.

About this clone itself: The specificity of this receptor is unknown. One base away there is no much larger clone; base qualities are not given.

The CDR3 numbers 12 residues from cysteine through phenylalanine. Only CDR3 DNA remains: 36 bases, in frame from the first base. Reading the germline V gene gives CDR1 KGHSH and CDR2 LQKENI. The trim is 3 bases for V and 7 bases for J, with a gap of 7 bases between the germline ends. Input material: PBMCs or T cells enriched from blood (not recorded which). The source of this sequence is a woman between 40 and 55 years old who had been exposed to COVID-19. This receptor chain uses TRBV18 and TRBJ2-1; a tentative D call is TRBD1 (6 bases match). The CDR3 here reads CASSPGQNEQFF. The bases read TGTGCCAGCTCACCCGGACAGAATGAGCAGTTCTTC. The full variable domain, completed from the reference TRBV18 and TRBJ2-1 proteins outside the CDR3, reads NAGVMQNPRHLVRRRGQEARLRCSPMKGHSHVYWYRQLPEEGLKFMVYLQKENIIDESGMPKERFSAEFPKEGPSILRIQQVVRGDSAAYFCASSPGQNEQFFGPGTRLTVL.